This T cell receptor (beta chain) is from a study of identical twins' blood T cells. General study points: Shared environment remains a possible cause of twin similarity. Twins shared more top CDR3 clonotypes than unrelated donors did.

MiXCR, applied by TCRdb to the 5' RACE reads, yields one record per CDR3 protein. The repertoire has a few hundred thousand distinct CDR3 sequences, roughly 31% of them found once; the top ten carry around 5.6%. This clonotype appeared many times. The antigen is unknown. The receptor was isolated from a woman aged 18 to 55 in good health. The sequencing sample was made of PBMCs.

In DNA form, the CDR3 reads TGCGCCAGCAGCCACCAAGAGACCCAGTACTTC. Protein product: CASSHQETQYF. The rearrangement joins TRBV10-2 to TRBJ2-5, with D uncertain. The V gene lost 6 bases and the J gene lost 0 bases, with 2 bases spanning the gap. Germline loops: CDR1 WSHSY, CDR2 SAAADI. The CDR3 is 11 amino acids.